The next 18 T cell receptor beta chains were all read from a single sample in a study of CD8+ T cells in alopecia areata. Stated treatment: oral pan-JAK inhibitor, 5-10 mg twice daily. The sequencing template was cDNA reverse transcribed from extracted RNA. Profiled with immunoSEQ multiplex PCR; TCRdb holds only in-frame clones, not every one. The sample includes 110,000 or so clones, 45% to 65% of them seen just once. The sample consisted of CD4+ T cells sorted from blood, taken at week 24, from a patient treated with tofacitinib. These receptors came from a human donor with alopecia areata.

This clone has only a few counts. The germline gene is not matched at one end of the junction; a read error may be the cause. The chain uses TRBV7-7 and TRBJ2-2, with 12 bases that match TRBD2. The CDR3 is 16 residues long. CDR1 and CDR2 (germline): SSHAT, FNYEAQ (reference sequence). In nucleotides, the CDR3 is TGTGCTAGCAGCTTGGGACTAGCGGGGAACACCGGGGAGCTGTTTTTT. Translating it yields CASSLGLAGNTGELFF. Full variable domain (missing parts from reference TRBV7-7 and TRBJ2-2): GAGVSQSPRYKVTKRGQDVTLRCDPISSHATLYWYQQALGQGPEFLTYFNYEAQPDKSGLPSDRFSAERPEGSISTLTIQRTEQRDSAMYRCASSLGLAGNTGELFFGEGSRLTVL.

This chain uses TRBV5-1 with TRBJ1-5; maybe TRBD1 (6 bases). The CDR3 extends over 14 amino acids. The germline V and J ends were trimmed by 0 bases and 4 bases, with 8 bases remaining between them. Germline V gene sequence: CDR1 SGHRS, CDR2 YFSETQ. This chain's CDR3 is CASSLEGQNQPQHF. The CDR3 DNA sequence: TGCGCCAGCAGCTTGGAGGGACAAAATCAGCCCCAGCATTTT.

The chain employs TRBV5-6 and TRBJ2-1; D uncertain. The germline gives CDR1 SGHDT, CDR2 YYEEEE. Trimming stripped 2 bases from V and 4 bases from J, with 7 bases between. CDR3 length: 13 amino acids. CDR3 amino acids: CASSFTRYNEQFF. The CDR3 DNA sequence: TGTGCCAGCAGCTTTACCCGATACAATGAGCAGTTCTTC.

CDR3 bases: TGTGCCTGGAAGGACAGGGGAGGAGAGACCCAGTACTTC. Amino acids: CAWKDRGGETQYF. V and J are TRBV30 and TRBJ2-5; 9 bases are shared with TRBD1. The CDR3 runs to 13 residues. The germline gives CDR1 GTSNPN, CDR2 SVGIG (reference sequence). V lost 4 bases and J lost 4; bases outside the gene matches: 4.

This rearrangement joins TRBV9 to TRBJ1-2; tentative D call: TRBD1 (6 bases). Between the trimmed V and J ends, which lost 8 bases and 7 bases, there was a span of 18 bases. The germline V gene has CDR1 SGDLS and CDR2 YYNGEE. The CDR3 loop spans 13 amino acids. This chain's CDR3 is CASSQGFGLGYTF. The CDR3 nucleotides read TGTGCCAGTTCCCAGGGGTTTGGGCTTGGCTACACCTTC.

In this sample, this clone turned up a few times. The chain recombines TRBV7-2 with TRBJ2-7; TRBD2 matches 10 bases. CDR1 and CDR2 from the germline V gene are SGHTA and FQGNSA. The CDR3 runs to 19 residues. Losses at the gene ends were 3 bases for V and 0 bases for J; bases not matched to a gene: 14. CDR3 nucleotides: TGTGCCAGCAGCTTCCCTTCCCTAGCGGGGGCCGTTAGCTCCTACGAGCAGTACTTC. It translates to CASSFPSLAGAVSSYEQYF.

This clone was detected a few times. Other nucleotide sequences in the sample specify the same CDR3. The chain uses TRBV7-2 and TRBJ1-2; D might be TRBD1 (5 bases). The CDR3 consists of 13 residues. V was clipped by 7 bases and J by 9 bases, with 18 bases between them. Germline CDR1 and CDR2: SGHTA and FQGNSA. DNA of the CDR3: TGTGCCAGCACCCCCGGGACCGAGAAAAGCTACACCTTC. It yields the protein CASTPGTEKSYTF.

V usage is TRBV5-4 and J usage is TRBJ2-5; 9 positions match TRBD2. V trimming: 1 base; J trimming: 1 base; junction bases outside the gene matches: 2. This CDR3 has 15 amino acids. Looked up from germline, CDR1 is SGHNT and CDR2 is YYREEE (reference sequence). The CDR3 is CASSLSSGAQETQYF. The CDR3 coding sequence is TGTGCCAGCAGCTTGTCTAGCGGGGCCCAAGAGACCCAGTACTTC.

This clone appeared once. The rearrangement uses TRBV30 and TRBJ1-2; 7 bases fit TRBD1. The CDR3 runs to 13 residues. In germline, CDR1 is GTSNPN, CDR2 SVGIG (reference sequence). Losses at the gene ends were 3 bases for V and 8 bases for J; bases not matched to a gene: 9. CDR3: CAWSAGQVGGYTF. DNA of the CDR3: TGTGCCTGGAGCGCCGGACAGGTGGGCGGCTACACCTTC.

The chain has TRBV18 and TRBJ1-2, with D unresolved. Germline lookup yields CDR1 KGHSH and CDR2 LQKENI. V lost 2 bases and J lost 1, with 8 bases in between. The length of the CDR3 is 14 residues. The CDR3 is CASSPTKDNYGYTF. Written as DNA, the CDR3 is TGTGCCAGCTCACCAACGAAGGATAACTATGGCTACACCTTC.

The genes are TRBV2 and TRBJ1-1, with a possible D match to TRBD1 (5 bases). The ends were cut back, 5 bases at V and 0 bases at J, with 13 bases in the middle. CDR1 is SNHLY, CDR2 FYNNEI, per germline. The CDR3 consists of 15 residues. CDR3 amino acids: CASSSEQVLNTEAFF. The CDR3 DNA sequence: TGTGCCAGCAGTTCAGAACAGGTCTTGAACACTGAAGCTTTCTTT.

V gene TRBV2 combines with J gene TRBJ1-2; D is possibly TRBD1 (6 bases). The germline V gene has CDR1 SNHLY and CDR2 FYNNEI. Trimming took 5 bases from V and 5 from J, leaving 15 bases between them. This CDR3 comprises 14 residues. The CDR3 DNA follows: TGTGCCAGCAGTAAGGGACAATCGGGATATGGCTACACCTTC. Its protein product is CASSKGQSGYGYTF.

This clone has more than one count but fewer than ten. The V and J genes are TRBV5-1 and TRBJ1-1; 7 bases are a match to TRBD1. V shed 5 bases, J shed 3 bases, and the junction held 7 bases outside the gene matches. The CDR3 runs 14 residues. Germline assignment: CDR1 SGHRS and CDR2 YFSETQ. CDR3 bases: TGCGCCAGCAGAGAAGGGGGACAGCACACTGAAGCTTTCTTT. It codes for CASREGGQHTEAFF. Variable domain in full (rest from reference TRBV5-1 and TRBJ1-1): KAGVTQTPRYLIKTRGQQVTLSCSPISGHRSVSWYQQTPGQGLQFLFEYFSETQRNKGNFPGRFSGRQFSNSRSEMNVSTLELGDSALYLCASREGGQHTEAFFGQGTRLTVV.

This clone has a handful of counts. The chain links TRBV20-1 to TRBJ1-2, with D unclear. Per the germline V gene, CDR1 is DFQATT and CDR2 is SNEGSKA (reference sequence). The V end was cut by 1 base, the J end by 0 bases, with 0 bases between. The CDR3 spans 11 residues. This chain's CDR3 is CSARANYGYTF. The CDR3 DNA is TGCAGTGCTAGAGCTAACTATGGCTACACCTTC.

V is TRBV5-6 and J is TRBJ2-2; perhaps TRBD2 as D (5 bases). Looked up from germline, CDR1 is SGHDT and CDR2 is YYEEEE. Deletions cut 4 bases from V and 4 bases from J, with 11 bases between. This CDR3 has 14 residues. The CDR3 spells CASSGLSPTGELFF. The CDR3 nucleotides read TGTGCCAGCAGCGGACTTAGCCCCACCGGGGAGCTGTTTTTT.

In this sample, this clone turned up many times. This chain uses TRBV13 with TRBJ1-2; no reliable D call. V was cut by 1 base and J by 6 bases, with 6 bases left in between. CDR3 size: 12 residues. The germline gives CDR1 PRHDT, CDR2 FYEKMQ (reference sequence). CDR3 in DNA: TGTGCCAGCAGCTTAGATGGGAATGGCTACACCTTC. This codes for CASSLDGNGYTF.

This chain joins TRBV7-2 and TRBJ2-7, with TRBD1 matching over 12 bases. Germline CDR1 is SGHTA and CDR2 is FQGNSA. V was pared by 8 bases and J by 4 bases, with 12 bases of the junction left unmatched. This CDR3 is built from 16 residues. CDR3 sequence reads: CASLLVSGQGAYEQYF. The CDR3, as DNA: TGTGCCAGCCTTTTGGTCTCGGGACAGGGGGCATACGAGCAGTACTTC.

As regards this clone: Additional DNA sequences in this sample encode the identical CDR3. The chain employs TRBV10-3 and TRBJ1-2, with 7 bases fitting TRBD1. Germline values: CDR1 ENHRY, CDR2 SYGVKD. The V gene end was trimmed by 6 bases and the J gene end by 8 bases; junction bases not matched to a gene: 6. The length of the CDR3 is 12 residues. This chain's CDR3 is CAISDRDGGYTF. CDR3 sequence (DNA): TGTGCCATCAGCGACAGGGACGGGGGCTACACCTTC.